This T cell receptor (beta chain) came from a study of vaccination and CD4 T cells after COVID-19. Study-wide points: Convalescent patients' clones that were vaccine-specific were spike mono-reactive in 304 of 307 cases.

Treatment meaning: roughly ten-day PBMC culture with coronavirus spike peptide pools or control peptides (ViraFEST assay). With the Oncomine TCR Beta short-read assay, DNA from cultured CD4+ T cells was sequenced. TCRdb reprocessed the PCR reads via MiXCR and lists one record per CDR3 protein. Found here are about 30,000 distinct CDR3 sequences, roughly 60% of them singletons; the top ten hold about 15%. Details on this clonotype: Its specificity is unknown.

This CDR3 contains 14 residues. Germline loops: CDR1 DFQATT, CDR2 SNEGSKA (reference sequence). Deletions cut 5 bases from V and 1 base from J, with 14 bases between. V usage is TRBV20-1 and J usage is TRBJ1-1; D remains ambiguous. The sequencing used CD4+ T cells from blood, cultured in vitro, collected after SARS-CoV-2 vaccination. This sequence originates from a human donor who received a COVID-19 vaccine. DNA of the CDR3: TGCAGTGCTCCTTCTAACGAGGGGAACACTGAAGCTTTCTTT. It is translated as CSAPSNEGNTEAFF.